Here is one T cell receptor beta chain with its context. This specimen belongs to a study of blood T cell repertoires in COVID-19. Turning to the study itself: Acute-phase and convalescent COVID-19 samples originated in the United States, Italy and Spain. T cells, B-cell-depleted T cells, or PBMCs provided the cDNA or gDNA that served as material.

Authors' analysis steps: Amplification from reference gene primers served as the basis for estimated nucleated cell counts. The table came from immunoSEQ multiplex PCR; TCRdb's copy has only in-frame clones and leaves some out. V and J calls and clone size follow that table, whereas D and trimming were derived from the DNA. In the table there are about 36,000 clones, around four fifths of which are singletons. There are 16 residues in the CDR3. Per germline, CDR1 SGHTA and CDR2 FQGNSA. V trimming: 1 base; J trimming: 6 bases; junction bases outside the gene matches: 3. The receptor's source is a man between 65 and 79 years old with acute or convalescent COVID-19. The J gene is TRBJ2-2, the V gene TRBV7-2, with 12 positions matching TRBD2. Sequences were obtained from peripheral blood. The CDR3 DNA sequence: TGTGCCAGCAGCTTAGTTAGACTAGCGGGAGCCGGGGAGCTGTTTTTT. Residues: CASSLVRLAGAGELFF.